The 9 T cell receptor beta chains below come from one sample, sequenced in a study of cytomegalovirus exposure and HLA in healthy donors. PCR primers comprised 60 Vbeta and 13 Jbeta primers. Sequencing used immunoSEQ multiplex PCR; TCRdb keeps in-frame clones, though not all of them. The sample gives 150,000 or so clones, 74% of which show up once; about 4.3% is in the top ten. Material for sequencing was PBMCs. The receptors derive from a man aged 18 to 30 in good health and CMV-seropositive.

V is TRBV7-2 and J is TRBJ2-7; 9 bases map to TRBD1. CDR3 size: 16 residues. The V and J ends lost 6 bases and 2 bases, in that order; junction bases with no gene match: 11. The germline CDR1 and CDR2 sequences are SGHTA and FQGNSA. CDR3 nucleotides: TGTGCCAGCAGTGCGGGCTCGACAGGGGGGGCCTACGAGCAGTACTTC. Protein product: CASSAGSTGGAYEQYF. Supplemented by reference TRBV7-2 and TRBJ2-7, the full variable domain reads GAGVSQSPSNKVTEKGKDVELRCDPISGHTALYWYRQSLGQGLEFLIYFQGNSAPDKSGLPSDRFSAERTGGSVSTLTIQRTQQEDSAVYLCASSAGSTGGAYEQYFGPGTRLTVT.

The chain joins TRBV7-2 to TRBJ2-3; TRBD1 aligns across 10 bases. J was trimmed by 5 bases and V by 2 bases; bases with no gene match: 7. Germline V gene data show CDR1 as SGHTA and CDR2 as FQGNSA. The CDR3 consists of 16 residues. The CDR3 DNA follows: TGTGCCAGCAGCTTACGGACAGGGGGTCTCGTAGATACGCAGTATTTT. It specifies CASSLRTGGLVDTQYF.

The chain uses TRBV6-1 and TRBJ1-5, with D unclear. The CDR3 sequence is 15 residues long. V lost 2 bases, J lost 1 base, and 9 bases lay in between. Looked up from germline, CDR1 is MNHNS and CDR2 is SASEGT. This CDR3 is CASSERDLSNQPQHF. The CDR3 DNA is TGTGCCAGCAGTGAACGCGACTTGAGCAATCAGCCCCAGCATTTT.

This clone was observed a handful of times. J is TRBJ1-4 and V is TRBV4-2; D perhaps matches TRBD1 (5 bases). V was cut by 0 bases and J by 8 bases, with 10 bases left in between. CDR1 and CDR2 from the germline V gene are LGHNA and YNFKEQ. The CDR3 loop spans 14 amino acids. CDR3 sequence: CASSQDQGSEKLFF. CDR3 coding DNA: TGTGCCAGCAGCCAAGATCAGGGTTCAGAAAAACTGTTTTTT.

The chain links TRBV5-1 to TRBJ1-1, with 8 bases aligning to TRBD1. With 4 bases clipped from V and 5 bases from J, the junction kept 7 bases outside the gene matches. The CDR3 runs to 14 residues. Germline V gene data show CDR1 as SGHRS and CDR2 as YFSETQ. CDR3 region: CASSTRGRETEAFF. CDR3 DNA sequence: TGCGCCAGCAGCACCAGGGGGCGGGAAACTGAAGCTTTCTTT.

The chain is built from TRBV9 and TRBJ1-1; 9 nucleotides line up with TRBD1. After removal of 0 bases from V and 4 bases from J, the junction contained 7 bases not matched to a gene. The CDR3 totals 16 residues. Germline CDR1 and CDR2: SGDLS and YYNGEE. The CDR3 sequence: CASSVGTGGWGTEAFF. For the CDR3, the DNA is TGTGCCAGCAGCGTAGGTACAGGGGGCTGGGGCACTGAAGCTTTCTTT.

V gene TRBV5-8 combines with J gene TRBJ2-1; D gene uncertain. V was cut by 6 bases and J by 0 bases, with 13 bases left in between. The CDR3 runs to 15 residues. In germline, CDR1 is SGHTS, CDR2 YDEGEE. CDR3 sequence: CASKRWVSSYNEQFF. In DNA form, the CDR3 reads TGTGCCAGCAAGCGATGGGTCTCCTCCTACAATGAGCAGTTCTTC.

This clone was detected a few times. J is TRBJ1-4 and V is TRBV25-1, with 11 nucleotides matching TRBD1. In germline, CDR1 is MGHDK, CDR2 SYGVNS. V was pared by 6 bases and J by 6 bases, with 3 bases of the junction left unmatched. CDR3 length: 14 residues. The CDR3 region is CASRGTGGDEKLFF. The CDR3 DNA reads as TGTGCCAGCAGGGGGACAGGGGGAGATGAAAAACTGTTTTTT.

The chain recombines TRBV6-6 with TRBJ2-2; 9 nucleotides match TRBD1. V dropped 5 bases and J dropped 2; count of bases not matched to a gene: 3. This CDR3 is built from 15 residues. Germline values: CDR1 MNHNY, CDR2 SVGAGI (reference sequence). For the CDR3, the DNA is TGTGCCAGCAGTGGGGACAGGGTTAACACCGGGGAGCTGTTTTTT. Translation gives CASSGDRVNTGELFF.